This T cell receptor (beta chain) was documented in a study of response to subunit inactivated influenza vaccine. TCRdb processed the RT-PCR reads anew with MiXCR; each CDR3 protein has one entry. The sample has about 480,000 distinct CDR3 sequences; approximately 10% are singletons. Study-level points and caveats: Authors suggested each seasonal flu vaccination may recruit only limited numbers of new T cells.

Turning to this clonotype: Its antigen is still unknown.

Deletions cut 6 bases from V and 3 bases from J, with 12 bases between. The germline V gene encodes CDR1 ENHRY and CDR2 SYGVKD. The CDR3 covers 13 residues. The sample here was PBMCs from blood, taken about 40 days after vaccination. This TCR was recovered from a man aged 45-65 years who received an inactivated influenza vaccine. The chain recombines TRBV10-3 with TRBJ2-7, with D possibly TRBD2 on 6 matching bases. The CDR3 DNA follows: TGTGCCATCAGCCTCGGGAGCATCTACGAGCAGTACTTC. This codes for CAISLGSIYEQYF.